One sample yielded the 21 T cell receptor beta chains listed below, sequenced in a study of CD8 T cells in Susac syndrome. The authors reverse transcribed about 0.5 to 1 ug RNA with random hexamers. TCRdb used MiXCR to reprocess the immunoSEQ multiplex PCR reads, holding one entry per CDR3 protein. The table lists more than 95,000 distinct CDR3 sequences, more than 85% of them singletons. Sequenced material: CD4+ T cells from PBMCs. The receptors here all came from a human donor with multiple sclerosis.

The chain has TRBV30 and TRBJ2-5; D uncertain. The CDR3 has 12 residues. Trimming took off 2 bases at V and 5 bases at J, with 9 bases between the two ends. Germline loops: CDR1 GTSNPN, CDR2 SVGIG (reference sequence). CDR3 DNA: TGTGCCTGGAGTCCAAGCTGGGAGACCCAGTACTTC. Its protein is CAWSPSWETQYF.

The chain is built from TRBV14 and TRBJ1-2; perhaps TRBD1 as D (6 bases). CDR1 and CDR2 from the germline V gene are SGHDN and FVKESK. The CDR3 has 15 residues. The V end lost 1 base, the J end lost 7 bases, and 16 bases lay between the germline ends. The CDR3, as DNA: TGTGCCAGCAGCCAAGGCAGCTCCTACAGGGCTGGCTACACCTTC. Its translation is CASSQGSSYRAGYTF. The full variable domain, completed using reference TRBV14 and TRBJ1-2, is EAGVTQFPSHSVIEKGQTVTLRCDPISGHDNLYWYRRVMGKEIKFLLHFVKESKQDESGMPNNRFLAERTGGTYSTLKVQPAELEDSGVYFCASSQGSSYRAGYTFGSGTRLTVV.

Here the CDR3 reads CASSLGAGQGRPEAFF. The CDR3 DNA reads TGTGCCAGCAGCTTAGGCGCAGGACAGGGAAGACCTGAAGCTTTCTTT. The V gene is TRBV13, the J gene TRBJ1-1; TRBD1 agrees at 8 bases. V shed 0 bases, J shed 6 bases, and the junction held 9 bases outside the gene matches. Germline V gene lookup returns CDR1 PRHDT and CDR2 FYEKMQ (reference sequence). The length of the CDR3 is 16 residues. The variable domain in full, with the rest retrieved from reference TRBV13 and TRBJ1-1, is AAGVIQSPRHLIKEKRETATLKCYPIPRHDTVYWYQQGPGQDPQFLISFYEKMQSDKGSIPDRFSAQQFSDYHSELNMSSLELGDSALYFCASSLGAGQGRPEAFFGQGTRLTVV.

This chain links TRBV12-3 or TRBV12-4 with TRBJ2-4; D not resolved. V was trimmed by 6 bases and J by 0 bases, leaving 9 bases between them. CDR3 length equals 14 residues. The CDR3 is CASSPFLAKNIQYF. Written as DNA, the CDR3 is TGTGCCAGCAGCCCCTTCTTAGCCAAAAACATTCAGTACTTC.

The rearrangement links TRBV18 to TRBJ1-5; D uncertain. V was cut by 2 bases and J by 2 bases, with 10 bases left in between. The CDR3 runs to 15 residues. Germline lookup yields CDR1 KGHSH and CDR2 LQKENI. The CDR3 DNA is TGTGCCAGCTCACCAAATGATTCGGGCAATCAGCCCCAGCATTTT. Translating it yields CASSPNDSGNQPQHF. The whole variable domain, filled in from reference TRBV18 and TRBJ1-5, reads NAGVMQNPRHLVRRRGQEARLRCSPMKGHSHVYWYRQLPEEGLKFMVYLQKENIIDESGMPKERFSAEFPKEGPSILRIQQVVRGDSAAYFCASSPNDSGNQPQHFGDGTRLSIL.

The CDR3 nucleotides are TGCAGCGTTGAAACGGGACAGTCTAATGAAAAACTGTTTTTT. Amino acid sequence: CSVETGQSNEKLFF. The rearrangement links TRBV29-1 to TRBJ1-4; 7 bases line up with TRBD1. This CDR3 is built from 14 residues. Germline V gene lookup returns CDR1 SQVTM and CDR2 ANQGSEA. V lost 2 bases, J lost 3 bases, and 3 bases stayed unmatched.

The chain joins TRBV19 to TRBJ1-2, with D uncertain. Germline V gene lookup returns CDR1 LNHDA and CDR2 SQIVND (reference sequence). The CDR3 totals 14 residues. V was shortened by 3 bases and J by 4 bases, with 12 bases between the two germline ends. In DNA, the CDR3 is TGTGCCAGTAGTATCCCGGGAAGGTCCTATGGCTACACCTTC. Translated: CASSIPGRSYGYTF.

The chain recombines TRBV28 with TRBJ1-4, with a possible D match to TRBD1 (5 bases). CDR1 is MDHEN and CDR2 is SYDVKM in the germline V gene. Between the trimmed V and J ends, which lost 5 bases and 5 bases, there was a span of 15 bases. This CDR3 is built from 15 residues. DNA of the CDR3: TGTGCCAGCAGTCACGGTGGCGAGGGGAATGAAAAACTGTTTTTT. Translating gives CASSHGGEGNEKLFF.

The rearrangement joins TRBV28 to TRBJ1-2; D gene uncertain. Germline CDR1 is MDHEN and CDR2 is SYDVKM. The length of the CDR3 is 11 residues. The germline V and J ends were trimmed by 6 bases and 4 bases, with 6 bases remaining between them. CDR3 in amino acids: CASSGLYGYTF. CDR3 DNA sequence: TGTGCCAGCAGCGGCCTCTATGGCTACACCTTC.

This clonotype appeared once. The chain uses TRBV20-1 and TRBJ1-2; 8 nucleotides align to TRBD1. Trimming removed 6 bases from V and 6 bases from J; junction bases left unmatched: 9. The CDR3 length is 13 residues. Germline CDR1 reads DFQATT; CDR2 reads SNEGSKA (reference sequence). The DNA for the CDR3 is TGCAGTGCAGGGACAGGATTTCTTCATGGCTACACCTTC. Translated, it gives CSAGTGFLHGYTF.

The rearrangement links TRBV11-2 to TRBJ1-2, with D maybe TRBD1 (5 bases). Between the trimmed V and J ends, which lost 4 bases and 5 bases, there was a span of 20 bases. CDR3 length: 16 residues. Germline V gives CDR1 SGHAT, CDR2 FQNNGV. CDR3 amino acids: CASSSRYGTGNYGYTF. The CDR3, as DNA: TGTGCCAGCAGCTCCCGATACGGGACGGGCAATTATGGCTACACCTTC.

The rearrangement links TRBV18 to TRBJ2-3, with D tentatively TRBD2 (5 bases). This CDR3 contains 12 residues. Germline V gene sequence: CDR1 KGHSH, CDR2 LQKENI. V dropped 3 bases and J dropped 6 bases, with 7 bases sitting between them. In nucleotides, the CDR3 is TGTGCCAGCTCACCGGGCGGGGATACGCAGTATTTT. This encodes CASSPGGDTQYF.

The chain links TRBV18 to TRBJ2-7, with no clear D. Germline CDR1 and CDR2: KGHSH and LQKENI. This CDR3 spans 14 amino acids. Trimming stripped 0 bases from V and 6 bases from J, with 12 bases between. CDR3 in DNA: TGTGCCAGCTCACCACCTTCTCTCAGGTCCGAGCAGTACTTC. The encoded protein is CASSPPSLRSEQYF.

The chain combines TRBV14 with TRBJ1-6; D unresolved. V lost 3 bases to trimming and J lost 7 bases, with 4 bases between them. The CDR3 covers 12 residues. Per germline, CDR1 SGHDN and CDR2 FVKESK. Here the CDR3 DNA reads TGTGCCAGCAGCCATGAGAATTCACCCCTCCACTTT. Protein: CASSHENSPLHF.

The chain uses TRBV5-6 and TRBJ1-6; 8 bases line up with TRBD1. J gave up 12 bases and V 3 bases, and 8 bases lay outside the gene matches. CDR1 and CDR2 (germline): SGHDT, YYEEEE. The CDR3 runs to 14 residues. The CDR3 nucleotides read TGTGCCAGCAGCTGGGACAGGACCCGTGTACCCCTCCACTTT. Translation: CASSWDRTRVPLHF.

The sample holds one count of this clonotype. The chain carries TRBV6-1 and TRBJ2-5, with a possible D match to TRBD2 (6 bases). V lost 3 bases, J lost 5 bases, and 25 bases lay in between. The CDR3 sequence is 18 residues long. The germline V gene encodes CDR1 MNHNS and CDR2 SASEGT. In DNA form, the CDR3 reads TGTGCCAGCAGTGATGCCTTGCCGAGGGCCCTAGCGAGGGAGACCCAGTACTTC. Protein sequence: CASSDALPRALARETQYF.

The chain has TRBV6-5 and TRBJ1-5, with 7 nucleotides matching TRBD1. The CDR3 has 15 amino acids. V dropped 5 bases and J dropped 3; count of bases not matched to a gene: 7. From germline, CDR1 is MNHEY and CDR2 SVGAGI. The CDR3 DNA follows: TGTGCCAGCAGTCCACAACAGGGGTTCAATCAGCCCCAGCATTTT. It yields the protein CASSPQQGFNQPQHF.

The gene calls are TRBV20-1 and TRBJ1-1; possible D gene TRBD1, 5 bases. CDR1 and CDR2 (germline): DFQATT, SNEGSKA (reference sequence). The CDR3 covers 15 residues. Trimming took 0 bases from V and 2 from J, leaving 13 bases between them. The CDR3 bases are TGCAGTGCTAGAGATTACAGAAGGGGAAACACTGAAGCTTTCTTT. Its protein product is CSARDYRRGNTEAFF.

As to this clonotype: One end of the junction does not line up with germline, which may come from a read error. The J gene is TRBJ1-2, the V gene TRBV6-6, with D uncertain. Germline V gene data show CDR1 as MNHNY and CDR2 as SVGAGI (reference sequence). CDR3 length: 14 amino acids. The chain's CDR3 is CASSYSDEAAPRPF. CDR3 DNA sequence: TGTGCCAGCAGTTACTCGGACGAGGCAGCCCCTCGGCCCTTC.

The gene calls are TRBV12-3 or TRBV12-4 and TRBJ2-7; the D is unclear. The CDR3 sequence is 13 residues long. Trimming pared 3 bases from V and 3 bases from J, leaving 9 bases between. The CDR3 loop reads CASSFDAGYEQYF. The CDR3 DNA reads TGTGCCAGCAGTTTCGACGCCGGCTACGAGCAGTACTTC.

This chain uses TRBV13 with TRBJ1-1; 12 positions agree with TRBD1. The V gene end was trimmed by 5 bases and the J gene end by 5 bases; junction bases not matched to a gene: 9. This CDR3 contains 16 residues. Germline-derived CDR1 and CDR2 are PRHDT and FYEKMQ (reference sequence). For the CDR3, the DNA is TGTGCCAGCAGCCGGGACAGGGGGCGAGGTTGGACTGAAGCTTTCTTT. Protein sequence: CASSRDRGRGWTEAFF.